This T cell receptor beta chain was captured in a study of blood T cell repertoires in COVID-19. Germline-derived CDR1 and CDR2 are SQVTM and ANQGSEA. V was shortened by 4 bases and J by 5 bases, with 14 bases between the two germline ends. The CDR3 spans 13 residues. Profiling relied on immunoSEQ multiplex PCR, and the TCRdb table lists in-frame clones only, not all of them. This table has under 80,000 clones, around 87% appearing once. V usage is TRBV29-1 and J usage is TRBJ2-5; TRBD2 might be the D (6 bases). This receptor was obtained from a human donor in a cohort sampled during active COVID-19. The sequenced sample consisted of peripheral blood. CDR3 sequence: CSVAGLSWETQYF. The DNA for the CDR3 is TGCAGCGTTGCAGGACTAAGCTGGGAGACCCAGTACTTC.